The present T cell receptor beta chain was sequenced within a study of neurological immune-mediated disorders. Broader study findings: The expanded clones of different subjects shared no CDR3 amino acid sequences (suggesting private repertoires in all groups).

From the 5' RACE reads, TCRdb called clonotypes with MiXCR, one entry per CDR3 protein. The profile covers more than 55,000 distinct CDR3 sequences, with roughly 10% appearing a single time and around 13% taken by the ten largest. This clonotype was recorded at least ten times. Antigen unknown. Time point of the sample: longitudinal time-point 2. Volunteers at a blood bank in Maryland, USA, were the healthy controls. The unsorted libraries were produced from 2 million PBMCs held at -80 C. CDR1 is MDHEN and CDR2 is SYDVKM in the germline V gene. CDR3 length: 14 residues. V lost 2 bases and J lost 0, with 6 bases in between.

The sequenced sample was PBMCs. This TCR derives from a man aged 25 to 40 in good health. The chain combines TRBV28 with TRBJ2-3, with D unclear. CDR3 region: CASSLKVSTDTQYF. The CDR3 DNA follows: TGTGCCAGCAGTTTAAAAGTTAGCACAGATACGCAGTATTTT. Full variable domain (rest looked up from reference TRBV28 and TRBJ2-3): DVKVTQSSRYLVKRTGEKVFLECVQDMDHENMFWYRQDPGLGLRLIYFSYDVKMKEKGDIPEGYSVSREKKERFSLILESASTNQTSMYLCASSLKVSTDTQYFGPGTRLTVL.